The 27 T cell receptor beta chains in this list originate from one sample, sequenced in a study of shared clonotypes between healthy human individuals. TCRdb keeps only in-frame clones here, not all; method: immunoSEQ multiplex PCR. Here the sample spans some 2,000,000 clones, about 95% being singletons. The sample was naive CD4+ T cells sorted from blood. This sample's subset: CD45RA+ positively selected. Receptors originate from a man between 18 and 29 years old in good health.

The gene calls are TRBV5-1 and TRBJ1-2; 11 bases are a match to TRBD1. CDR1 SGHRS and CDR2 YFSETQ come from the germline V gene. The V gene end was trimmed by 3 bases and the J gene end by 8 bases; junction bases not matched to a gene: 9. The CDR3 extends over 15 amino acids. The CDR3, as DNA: TGCGCCAGCAGCTCCCCGGACAGGGGGCCTCGAGGCTACACCTTC. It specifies CASSSPDRGPRGYTF.

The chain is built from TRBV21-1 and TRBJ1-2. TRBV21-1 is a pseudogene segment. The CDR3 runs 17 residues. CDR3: CASSKEGPRGQNYGYTF. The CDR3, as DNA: TGTGCCAGCAGCAAAGAGGGACCTCGCGGGCAGAACTATGGCTACACCTTC.

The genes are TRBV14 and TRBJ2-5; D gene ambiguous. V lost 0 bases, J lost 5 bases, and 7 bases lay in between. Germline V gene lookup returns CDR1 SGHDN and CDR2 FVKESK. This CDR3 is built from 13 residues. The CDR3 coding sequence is TGTGCCAGCAGCCAAGAAGCCAGGGAGACCCAGTACTTC. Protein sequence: CASSQEARETQYF.

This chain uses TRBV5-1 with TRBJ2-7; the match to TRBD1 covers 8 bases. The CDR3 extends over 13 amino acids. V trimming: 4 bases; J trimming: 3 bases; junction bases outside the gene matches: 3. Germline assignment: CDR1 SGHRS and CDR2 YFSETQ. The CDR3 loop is CASSNTGGYEQYF. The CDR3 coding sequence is TGCGCCAGCAGCAACACAGGGGGCTACGAGCAGTACTTC.

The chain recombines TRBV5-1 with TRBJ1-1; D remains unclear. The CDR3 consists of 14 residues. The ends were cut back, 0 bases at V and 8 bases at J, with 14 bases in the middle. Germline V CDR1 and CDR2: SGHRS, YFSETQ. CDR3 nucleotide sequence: TGCGCCAGCAGCTTGGCCTCTGGGTACTCGGAAGCTTTCTTT. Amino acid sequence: CASSLASGYSEAFF.

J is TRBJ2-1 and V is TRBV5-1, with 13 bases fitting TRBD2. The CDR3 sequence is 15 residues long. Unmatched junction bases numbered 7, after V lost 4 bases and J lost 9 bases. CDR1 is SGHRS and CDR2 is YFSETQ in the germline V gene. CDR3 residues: CASSHRTSGGLEQFF. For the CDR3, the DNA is TGCGCCAGCAGCCACCGGACTAGCGGGGGTCTTGAGCAGTTCTTC.

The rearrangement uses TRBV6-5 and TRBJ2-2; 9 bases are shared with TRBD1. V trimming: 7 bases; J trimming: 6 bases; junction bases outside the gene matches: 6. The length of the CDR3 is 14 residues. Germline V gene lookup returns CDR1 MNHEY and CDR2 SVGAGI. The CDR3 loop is CASKSTGGPGELFF. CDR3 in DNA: TGTGCCAGCAAGAGTACAGGGGGCCCCGGGGAGCTGTTTTTT.

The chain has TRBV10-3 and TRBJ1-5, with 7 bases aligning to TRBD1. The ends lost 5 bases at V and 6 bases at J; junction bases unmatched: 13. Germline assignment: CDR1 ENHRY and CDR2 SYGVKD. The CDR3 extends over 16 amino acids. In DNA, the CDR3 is TGTGCCATCAGTTCCTCAGCGCCAGGGGGAGGTCAGCCCCAGCATTTT. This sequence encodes CAISSSAPGGGQPQHF.

The CDR3 spells CASSYSGGFGANVLTF. The CDR3 nucleotides read TGTGCCAGCAGTTACTCGGGCGGGTTTGGGGCCAACGTCCTGACTTTC. The J gene is TRBJ2-6, the V gene TRBV6-5; TRBD2 might be the D (5 bases). V lost 0 bases, J lost 3 bases, and 9 bases lay in between. From germline, CDR1 is MNHEY and CDR2 SVGAGI. The CDR3 is 16 amino acids.

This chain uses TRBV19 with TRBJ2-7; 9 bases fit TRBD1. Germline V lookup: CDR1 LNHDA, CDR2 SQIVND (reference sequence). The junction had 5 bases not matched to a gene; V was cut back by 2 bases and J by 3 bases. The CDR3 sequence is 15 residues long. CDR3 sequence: CASSILWGQGYEQYF. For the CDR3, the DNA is TGTGCCAGTAGTATACTTTGGGGACAGGGCTACGAGCAGTACTTC.

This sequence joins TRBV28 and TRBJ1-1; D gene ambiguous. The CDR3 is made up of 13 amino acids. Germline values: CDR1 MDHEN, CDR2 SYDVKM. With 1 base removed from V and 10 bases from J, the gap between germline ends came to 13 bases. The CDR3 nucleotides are TGTGCCAGCAGTTTATTTGGGGTTAGCGGAGCTTTCTTT. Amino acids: CASSLFGVSGAFF.

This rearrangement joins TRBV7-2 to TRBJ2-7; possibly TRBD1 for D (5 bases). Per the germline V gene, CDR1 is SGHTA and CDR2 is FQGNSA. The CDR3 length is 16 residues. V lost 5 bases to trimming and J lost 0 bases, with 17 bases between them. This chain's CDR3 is CASSGRSGKSSYEQYF. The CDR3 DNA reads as TGTGCCAGCAGCGGAAGGTCAGGGAAAAGCTCCTACGAGCAGTACTTC.

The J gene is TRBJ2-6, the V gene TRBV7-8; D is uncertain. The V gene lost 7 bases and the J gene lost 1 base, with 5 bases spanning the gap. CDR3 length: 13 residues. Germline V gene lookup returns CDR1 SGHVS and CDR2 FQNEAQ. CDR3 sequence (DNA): TGTGCCAGCATCCTTTCTGGGGCCAACGTCCTGACTTTC. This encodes CASILSGANVLTF.

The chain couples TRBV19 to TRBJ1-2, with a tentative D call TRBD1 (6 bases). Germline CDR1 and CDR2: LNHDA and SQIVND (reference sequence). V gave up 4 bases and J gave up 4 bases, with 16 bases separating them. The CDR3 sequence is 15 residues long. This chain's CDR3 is CASSKAGGNSYGYTF. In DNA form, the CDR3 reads TGTGCCAGTAGTAAGGCGGGGGGCAATAGCTATGGCTACACCTTC.

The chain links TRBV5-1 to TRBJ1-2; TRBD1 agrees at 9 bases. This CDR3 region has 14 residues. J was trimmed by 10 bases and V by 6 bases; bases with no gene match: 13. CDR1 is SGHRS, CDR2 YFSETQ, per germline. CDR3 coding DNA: TGCGCCAGCAACCAACCGGGACAGGGTCAGGACTACACCTTC. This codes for CASNQPGQGQDYTF.

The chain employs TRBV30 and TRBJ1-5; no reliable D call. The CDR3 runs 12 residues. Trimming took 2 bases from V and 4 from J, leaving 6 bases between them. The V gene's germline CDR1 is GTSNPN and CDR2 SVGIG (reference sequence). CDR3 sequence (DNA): TGTGCCTGGAGTCCGGCTAATCAGCCCCAGCATTTT. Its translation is CAWSPANQPQHF. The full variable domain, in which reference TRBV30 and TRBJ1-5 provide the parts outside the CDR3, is SQTIHQWPATLVQPVGSPLSLECTVEGTSNPNLYWYRQAAGRGLQLLFYSVGIGQISSEVPQNLSASRPQDRQFILSSKKLLLSDSGFYLCAWSPANQPQHFGDGTRLSIL.

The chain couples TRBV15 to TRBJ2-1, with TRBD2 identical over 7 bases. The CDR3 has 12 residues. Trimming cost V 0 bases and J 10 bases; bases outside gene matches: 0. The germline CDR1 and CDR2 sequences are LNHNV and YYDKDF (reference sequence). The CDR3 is CATSRELAEQFF. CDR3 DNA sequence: TGTGCCACCAGCAGAGAACTAGCGGAGCAGTTCTTC.

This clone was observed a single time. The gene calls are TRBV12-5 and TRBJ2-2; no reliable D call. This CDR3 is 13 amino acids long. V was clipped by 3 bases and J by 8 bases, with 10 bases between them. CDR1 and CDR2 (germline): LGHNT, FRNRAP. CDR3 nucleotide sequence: TGTGCTAGTGGTTTCCGAACGGAGGGGGAGCTGTTTTTT. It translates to CASGFRTEGELFF.

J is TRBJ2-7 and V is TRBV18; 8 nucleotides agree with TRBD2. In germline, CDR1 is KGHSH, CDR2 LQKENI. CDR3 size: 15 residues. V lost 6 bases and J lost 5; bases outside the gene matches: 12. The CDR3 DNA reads TGTGCCAGCTCCCGCGGGAGCGGGAGTATCCACGAGCAGTACTTC. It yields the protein CASSRGSGSIHEQYF. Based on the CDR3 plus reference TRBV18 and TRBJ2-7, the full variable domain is NAGVMQNPRHLVRRRGQEARLRCSPMKGHSHVYWYRQLPEEGLKFMVYLQKENIIDESGMPKERFSAEFPKEGPSILRIQQVVRGDSAAYFCASSRGSGSIHEQYFGPGTRLTVT.

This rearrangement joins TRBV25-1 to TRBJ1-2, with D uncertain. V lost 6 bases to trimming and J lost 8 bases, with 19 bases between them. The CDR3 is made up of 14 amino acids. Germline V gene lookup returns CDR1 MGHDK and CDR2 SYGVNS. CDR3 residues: CASSATGGFGGYTF. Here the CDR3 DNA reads TGTGCCAGCAGCGCAACGGGCGGGTTCGGGGGCTACACCTTC.

The CDR3 DNA reads as TGTGCCAGCAGCCTAGGGGGGGATCGAGAAAAACTGTTTTTT. This gives the protein CASSLGGDREKLFF. The genes are TRBV7-9 and TRBJ1-4, with a tentative D call TRBD1 (6 bases). The V and J ends lost 5 bases and 8 bases respectively, with 15 bases between them. The germline gives CDR1 SEHNR, CDR2 FQNEAQ (reference sequence). The CDR3 sequence is 14 residues long. The full variable domain, in which reference TRBV7-9 and TRBJ1-4 provide the parts outside the CDR3, is DTGVSQNPRHKITKRGQNVTFRCDPISEHNRLYWYRQTLGQGPEFLTYFQNEAQLEKSRLLSDRFSAERPKGSFSTLEIQRTEQGDSAMYLCASSLGGDREKLFFGSGTQLSVL.

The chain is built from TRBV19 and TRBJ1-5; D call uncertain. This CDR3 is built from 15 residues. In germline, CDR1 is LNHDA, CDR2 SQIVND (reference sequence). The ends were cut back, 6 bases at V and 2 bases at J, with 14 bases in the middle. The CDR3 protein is CASSPPIGRNQPQHF. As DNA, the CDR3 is TGTGCCAGTAGCCCCCCGATAGGGCGCAATCAGCCCCAGCATTTT.

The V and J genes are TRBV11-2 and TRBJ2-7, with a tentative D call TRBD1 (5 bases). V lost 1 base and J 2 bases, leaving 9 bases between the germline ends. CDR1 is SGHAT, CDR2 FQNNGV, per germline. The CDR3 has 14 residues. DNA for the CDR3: TGTGCCAGCAGCTTAGGGGCGACAGCCTACGAGCAGTACTTC. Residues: CASSLGATAYEQYF.

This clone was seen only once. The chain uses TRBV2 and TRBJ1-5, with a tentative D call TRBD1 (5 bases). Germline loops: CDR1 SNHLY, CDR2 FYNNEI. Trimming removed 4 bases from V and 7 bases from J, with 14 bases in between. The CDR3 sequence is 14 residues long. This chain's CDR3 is CASSGPRVRQPQHF. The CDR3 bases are TGTGCCAGCAGTGGGCCCAGGGTAAGGCAGCCCCAGCATTTT.

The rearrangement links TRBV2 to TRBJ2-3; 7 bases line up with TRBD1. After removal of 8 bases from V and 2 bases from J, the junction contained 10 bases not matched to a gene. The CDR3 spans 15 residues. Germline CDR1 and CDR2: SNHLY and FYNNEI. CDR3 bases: TGTGCCAGCTGCGCCCAGACAGGGTACACAGATACGCAGTATTTT. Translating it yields CASCAQTGYTDTQYF.

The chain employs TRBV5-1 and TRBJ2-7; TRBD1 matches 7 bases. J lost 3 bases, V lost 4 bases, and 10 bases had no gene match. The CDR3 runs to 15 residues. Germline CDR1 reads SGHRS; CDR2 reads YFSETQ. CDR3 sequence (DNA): TGCGCCAGCAGCGCCGGACAGGCTAGCTTCTACGAGCAGTACTTC. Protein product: CASSAGQASFYEQYF.

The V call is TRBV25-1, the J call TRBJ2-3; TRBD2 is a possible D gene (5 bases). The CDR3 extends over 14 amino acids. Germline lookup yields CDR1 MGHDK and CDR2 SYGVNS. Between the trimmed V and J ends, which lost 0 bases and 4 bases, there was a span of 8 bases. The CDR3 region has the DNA TGTGCCAGCAGTGAATACCGGGGTTCAGATACGCAGTATTTT. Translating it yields CASSEYRGSDTQYF.